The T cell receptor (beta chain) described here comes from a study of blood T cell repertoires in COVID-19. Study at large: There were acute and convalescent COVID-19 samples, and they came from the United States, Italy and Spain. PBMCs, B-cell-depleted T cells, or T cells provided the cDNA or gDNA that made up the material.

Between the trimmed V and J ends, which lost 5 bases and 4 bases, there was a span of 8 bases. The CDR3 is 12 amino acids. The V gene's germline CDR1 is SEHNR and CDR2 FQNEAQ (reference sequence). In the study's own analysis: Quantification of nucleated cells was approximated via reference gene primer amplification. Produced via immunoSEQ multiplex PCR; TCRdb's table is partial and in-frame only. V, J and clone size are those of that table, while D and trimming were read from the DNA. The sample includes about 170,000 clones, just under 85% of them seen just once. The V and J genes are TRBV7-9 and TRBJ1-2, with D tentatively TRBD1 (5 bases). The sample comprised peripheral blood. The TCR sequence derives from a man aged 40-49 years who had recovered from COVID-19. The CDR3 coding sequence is TGTGCCAGCAGCCTAGGGGCCTATGGCTACACCTTC. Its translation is CASSLGAYGYTF.